These T cell receptor beta chains were read from a single sample in a study of cytomegalovirus exposure and HLA in healthy donors. TCRdb's copy holds only in-frame clones and misses some; the assay was immunoSEQ multiplex PCR. The sample lists some 150,000 clones; 80% were seen once. Sequenced input: PBMCs. All receptors derive from a man younger than 40 in good health and CMV-seronegative. Both conserved end residues are part of each CDR3. The order of the fields is J gene, clone size, D gene, V gene, CDR3 protein, CDR3 DNA. A D gene is named only where the DNA matches it firmly. Clone size, where shown, is once, few, many, or a class for clones that have expanded.

J gene: TRBJ2-3
clone size: once
D gene: TRBD1
V gene: TRBV28
CDR3 protein: CASSFWGRQGSADTQYF
CDR3 DNA: TGTGCCAGCAGTTTTTGGGGACGACAGGGTTCTGCGGATACGCAGTATTTT

J gene: TRBJ2-4
clone size: -
D gene: -
V gene: TRBV7-6
CDR3 protein: CASSLAGGPQAKNIQYF
CDR3 DNA: TGTGCCAGCAGCTTAGCGGGGGGGCCGCAAGCCAAAAACATTCAGTACTTC

J gene: TRBJ1-2
clone size: -
D gene: -
V gene: TRBV23-1
CDR3 protein: CASSRTENYGYTF
CDR3 DNA: TGCGCCAGCAGTCGTACAGAGAACTATGGCTACACCTTC

J gene: TRBJ1-2
clone size: -
D gene: -
V gene: TRBV7-9
CDR3 protein: CASSFLEGGYTF
CDR3 DNA: TGTGCCAGCAGCTTTTTGGAGGGAGGCTACACCTTC

J gene: TRBJ1-3
clone size: -
D gene: TRBD1
V gene: TRBV6-5
CDR3 protein: CASSYRTGSAGNTIYF
CDR3 DNA: TGTGCCAGCAGTTACAGGACAGGGTCGGCTGGAAACACCATATATTTT

J gene: TRBJ2-7
clone size: -
D gene: TRBD2
V gene: TRBV4-1
CDR3 protein: CASSPGLAGVEQYF
CDR3 DNA: TGCGCCAGCAGCCCGGGACTAGCGGGGGTTGAGCAGTACTTC

J gene: TRBJ1-1
clone size: -
D gene: TRBD1
V gene: TRBV9
CDR3 protein: CASSVGGTGSEAFF
CDR3 DNA: TGTGCCAGCAGCGTAGGTGGGACAGGGTCTGAAGCTTTCTTT

J gene: TRBJ1-4
clone size: -
D gene: -
V gene: TRBV28
CDR3 protein: CASSPFPQEVFF
CDR3 DNA: TGTGCCAGCAGTCCCTTCCCACAAGAAGTGTTTTTT

J gene: TRBJ1-3
clone size: -
D gene: -
V gene: TRBV4-1
CDR3 protein: CASSSPPGKAGNTIYF
CDR3 DNA: TGCGCCAGCAGCAGTCCCCCAGGGAAAGCTGGAAACACCATATATTTT

J gene: TRBJ2-1
clone size: -
D gene: -
V gene: TRBV19
CDR3 protein: CASHRGGDGSYNEQFF
CDR3 DNA: TGTGCCAGCCACAGGGGGGGTGATGGGTCCTACAATGAGCAGTTCTTC

J gene: TRBJ2-1
clone size: -
D gene: TRBD2
V gene: TRBV29-1
CDR3 protein: CSVEERGDHNEQFF
CDR3 DNA: TGCAGCGTTGAAGAGCGGGGGGACCACAATGAGCAGTTCTTC

J gene: TRBJ2-2
clone size: -
D gene: -
V gene: TRBV2
CDR3 protein: CASSLLSPGELFF
CDR3 DNA: TGTGCCAGCAGTCTATTATCCCCCGGGGAGCTGTTTTTT

J gene: TRBJ2-6
clone size: -
D gene: TRBD1
V gene: TRBV18
CDR3 protein: CASSRDRPSSGANVLTF
CDR3 DNA: TGTGCCAGCTCGAGGGACAGGCCAAGCTCTGGGGCCAACGTCCTGACTTTC

J gene: TRBJ2-7
clone size: once
D gene: TRBD1
V gene: TRBV7-8
CDR3 protein: CASSLGQGRSYEQYF
CDR3 DNA: TGTGCCAGCAGCCTGGGACAGGGTAGGTCCTACGAGCAGTACTTC

J gene: TRBJ2-5
clone size: few
D gene: TRBD1
V gene: TRBV30
CDR3 protein: CAWSPWTGTASRTQYF
CDR3 DNA: TGTGCCTGGAGTCCATGGACAGGGACGGCTAGTAGGACCCAGTACTTC

J gene: TRBJ2-3
clone size: -
D gene: -
V gene: TRBV7-6
CDR3 protein: CASSSVGLGDTQYF
CDR3 DNA: TGTGCCAGCAGCTCCGTGGGGCTTGGGGATACGCAGTATTTT

J gene: TRBJ1-2
clone size: -
D gene: -
V gene: TRBV6-5
CDR3 protein: CASKGEANYGYTF
CDR3 DNA: TGTGCCAGCAAAGGCGAGGCGAACTATGGCTACACCTTC

J gene: TRBJ1-5
clone size: few
D gene: -
V gene: TRBV30
CDR3 protein: CAWSSPRGWGQPQHF
CDR3 DNA: TGTGCCTGGAGCTCACCTCGGGGTTGGGGTCAGCCCCAGCATTTT

J gene: TRBJ1-2
clone size: once
D gene: -
V gene: TRBV7-2
CDR3 protein: CASSPGFYGYTF
CDR3 DNA: TGTGCCAGCAGCCCGGGGTTCTATGGCTACACCTTC

J gene: TRBJ1-1
clone size: once
D gene: -
V gene: TRBV29-1
CDR3 protein: CSVVPHRDTNTEAFF
CDR3 DNA: TGCAGCGTTGTACCCCACCGGGACACGAACACTGAAGCTTTCTTT

J gene: TRBJ2-5
clone size: -
D gene: -
V gene: TRBV25-1
CDR3 protein: CASSESSETQYF
CDR3 DNA: TGTGCCAGCAGTGAATCCTCGGAGACCCAGTACTTC

J gene: TRBJ2-5
clone size: -
D gene: -
V gene: TRBV7-9
CDR3 protein: CASSSPVGDQETQYF
CDR3 DNA: TGTGCCAGCAGCTCCCCGGTGGGCGACCAAGAGACCCAGTACTTC

J gene: TRBJ2-2
clone size: -
D gene: -
V gene: TRBV5-4
CDR3 protein: CASSGDWAGRGTGELFF
CDR3 DNA: TGTGCCAGCAGCGGGGACTGGGCGGGGAGAGGGACCGGGGAGCTGTTTTTT

J gene: TRBJ2-7
clone size: -
D gene: TRBD1
V gene: TRBV7-2
CDR3 protein: CASSSVTQGASQYF
CDR3 DNA: TGTGCCAGCAGCTCCGTGACGCAGGGGGCATCGCAGTACTTC

J gene: TRBJ2-3
clone size: few
D gene: -
V gene: TRBV9
CDR3 protein: CASSVAVGGTQYF
CDR3 DNA: TGTGCCAGCAGCGTAGCTGTGGGGGGTACGCAGTATTTT

J gene: TRBJ2-5
clone size: -
D gene: TRBD1
V gene: TRBV7-8
CDR3 protein: CASSPWDRGETQYF
CDR3 DNA: TGTGCCAGCAGCCCCTGGGACAGGGGGGAGACCCAGTACTTC

J gene: TRBJ2-1
clone size: -
D gene: TRBD2
V gene: TRBV28
CDR3 protein: CASSFSREGNSYNEQFF
CDR3 DNA: TGTGCCAGCAGTTTTTCTCGGGAGGGCAACTCCTACAATGAGCAGTTCTTC

J gene: TRBJ1-5
clone size: -
D gene: -
V gene: TRBV10-3
CDR3 protein: CAISPADQPQHF
CDR3 DNA: TGTGCCATCAGTCCCGCAGATCAGCCCCAGCATTTT

J gene: TRBJ1-1
clone size: -
D gene: -
V gene: TRBV5-1
CDR3 protein: CASSEGGPYTEAFF
CDR3 DNA: TGCGCCAGCAGCGAGGGTGGCCCGTACACTGAAGCTTTCTTT

J gene: TRBJ1-6
clone size: -
D gene: TRBD1
V gene: TRBV6-6
CDR3 protein: CASSPTGVGSPLHF
CDR3 DNA: TGTGCCAGCAGTCCCACAGGGGTGGGGTCACCCCTCCACTTT

J gene: TRBJ2-3
clone size: -
D gene: -
V gene: TRBV27
CDR3 protein: CASSLLSTDTQYF
CDR3 DNA: TGTGCCAGCAGCCTCCTTAGCACAGATACGCAGTATTTT

J gene: TRBJ2-7
clone size: -
D gene: -
V gene: TRBV5-8
CDR3 protein: CVSSLRGFEQYF
CDR3 DNA: TGTGTCAGCAGCTTGCGCGGGTTCGAGCAGTACTTC

J gene: TRBJ1-1
clone size: -
D gene: -
V gene: TRBV13
CDR3 protein: CASSLGTNPAEAFF
CDR3 DNA: TGTGCCAGCAGCCTAGGGACAAATCCAGCTGAAGCTTTCTTT

J gene: TRBJ1-5
clone size: -
D gene: TRBD1
V gene: TRBV6-8
CDR3 protein: CASSADRVAYCQPQHF
CDR3 DNA: TGTGCCAGCAGTGCGGACAGGGTGGCCTACTGTCAGCCCCAGCATTTT

J gene: TRBJ1-5
clone size: -
D gene: -
V gene: TRBV6-1
CDR3 protein: CASSESLGQNQPQHF
CDR3 DNA: TGTGCCAGCAGTGAAAGCCTTGGACAGAATCAGCCCCAGCATTTT

J gene: TRBJ2-7
clone size: -
D gene: -
V gene: TRBV27
CDR3 protein: CASSRQSQLYEQYF
CDR3 DNA: TGTGCCAGCAGTCGACAGTCCCAACTCTACGAGCAGTACTTC

J gene: TRBJ1-5
clone size: -
D gene: -
V gene: TRBV10-3
CDR3 protein: CAISEWQGEQPQHF
CDR3 DNA: TGTGCCATCAGTGAGTGGCAGGGTGAGCAGCCCCAGCATTTT

J gene: TRBJ2-3
clone size: -
D gene: TRBD2
V gene: TRBV5-4
CDR3 protein: CASSPKTSGRNTDTQYF
CDR3 DNA: TGTGCCAGCAGCCCCAAAACTAGCGGGAGAAACACAGATACGCAGTATTTT

J gene: TRBJ2-7
clone size: -
D gene: TRBD1
V gene: TRBV30
CDR3 protein: CAWENKYRGSEQYF
CDR3 DNA: TGTGCCTGGGAAAATAAGTACAGGGGGTCCGAGCAGTACTTC

J gene: TRBJ2-2
clone size: -
D gene: TRBD1
V gene: TRBV10-3
CDR3 protein: CAMGQGLTGELFF
CDR3 DNA: TGTGCCATGGGACAGGGGCTCACCGGGGAGCTGTTTTTT

J gene: TRBJ2-1
clone size: -
D gene: -
V gene: TRBV7-3
CDR3 protein: CASSSIGAAGNEQFF
CDR3 DNA: TGTGCCAGCAGCTCGATAGGGGCGGCCGGTAATGAGCAGTTCTTC